This T cell receptor (beta chain) appears in the sequencing data of a study of shared clonotypes between healthy human individuals. It was 150 to 250 ng DNA, about 30,000 T cell genomes, that sorted-subset replicate PCRs used. Method: immunoSEQ multiplex PCR; TCRdb's copy keeps in-frame clones and lacks some. The table lists some 2,500,000 clones, 90% to 95% of them singletons. Trimming took off 1 base at V and 10 bases at J, with 8 bases between the two ends. Germline V lookup: CDR1 SGHTA, CDR2 FQGNSA. This CDR3 has 12 residues. The clonotype was recovered from a man aged 18-30 years in good health. Some clones in this sample may be carry-over from other donors' samples. The chain employs TRBV7-2 and TRBJ2-1; D is unresolved. Input material: naive CD4+ T cells from PBMCs. Subset specified: CD45RA+ positively selected. The CDR3 DNA reads TGTGCCAGCAGCTTAGGCGTCGGAGAGCAGTTCTTC. Protein: CASSLGVGEQFF.